One sample yielded the 12 T cell receptor beta chains listed below, sequenced in a study of tumor-infiltrating lymphocytes in primary liver carcinoma. With around 450 ng total RNA as template and a constant-region primer, TCR beta cDNA was made. Libraries covering TCR beta were generated through three nested multiplex PCR rounds (using a slightly modified ARM-PCR). Amplification in the first two PCR rounds was performed using TRBV1-TRBV30 forward primers and a C-beta reverse primer for around 10 cycles each. TCRdb passed the multiplex PCR reads through MiXCR, listing each CDR3 protein once. Of 50,000 to 60,000 distinct CDR3 sequences detected, around 77% appear once; the ten largest clones hold around a quarter. The source material, about 19-30 mg of unsorted bulk tissue, was used to co-extract RNA and DNA. Sequencing used liver tumor tissue from sampling region 5. Subset here: tumor region T5, tumor centre. These TCRs come from a man aged 35-49 years with primary liver carcinoma and hepatitis B virus infection.

Turning to this clonotype: One end of the junction varies from germline; a read error may be responsible. This rearrangement joins TRBV29-1 to TRBJ2-2; D gene uncertain. CDR1 SQVTM and CDR2 ANQGSEA come from the germline V gene. The CDR3 has 11 amino acids. CDR3 coding DNA: TGCTGCGTTGAACTCACCGGGGAGCTGTTTTTT. Its translation is CCVELTGELFF.

This clonotype was picked up many times. J is TRBJ2-2 and V is TRBV4-1, with D tentatively TRBD2 (6 bases). Germline V lookup: CDR1 MGHRA, CDR2 YSYEKL. CDR3 length equals 15 residues. Between the trimmed V and J ends, which lost 3 bases and 6 bases, there was a span of 14 bases. Here the CDR3 reads CASSQGGTSPGELFF. The CDR3 coding sequence is TGCGCCAGCAGCCAGGGGGGAACATCCCCCGGGGAGCTGTTTTTT.

Remarks on this clonotype: One end of the junction does not line up with germline, which may come from a read error. V gene TRBV4-3 combines with J gene TRBJ2-7; no clear D. The CDR3 length is 13 residues. CDR1 is LGHNA, CDR2 YSLEER, per germline. The CDR3 here is CAGSQDVAYEQYF. CDR3 in DNA: TGCGCCGGCAGCCAAGATGTGGCCTACGAGCAGTACTTC.

This clonotype was seen a single time. V usage is TRBV7-8 and J usage is TRBJ2-3; no firm D call. The CDR3 consists of 14 residues. Looked up from germline, CDR1 is SGHVS and CDR2 is FQNEAQ. Trimming cost V 5 bases and J 4 bases, with 13 bases left between them. CDR3 DNA sequence: TGTGCCAGCAGCCCTGCCAGATGGGCAGATACGCAGTATTTT. It translates to CASSPARWADTQYF.

In DNA, the CDR3 is TGTGTCTGCAGGTTCGCCGGCCCCTACAATGAGCAGTTCTTC. Its protein is CVCRFAGPYNEQFF. V is TRBV11-3 and J is TRBJ2-1; unclear D gene. The CDR3 covers 14 residues. Germline V gene sequence: CDR1 SGHNT, CDR2 YENEEA.

The chain recombines TRBV6-5 with TRBJ1-6; the D gene is possibly TRBD1 (6 bases). Germline assignment: CDR1 MNHEY and CDR2 SVGAGI. Trimming stripped 6 bases from V and 15 bases from J, with 18 bases between. The CDR3 length is 13 residues. CDR3 in DNA: TGTGCCAGCAGACCCAGGGGTAATTCATGCCTCCACTTT. This translates into CASRPRGNSCLHF.

Remarks on this clonotype: The missing conserved phenylalanine or tryptophan at the end of this CDR3 makes a read error likely. The chain uses TRBV6-1 and TRBJ2-7; unclear D gene. The germline V and J ends were trimmed by 2 bases and 7 bases, with 6 bases remaining between them. This CDR3 spans 11 amino acids. Per germline, CDR1 MNHNS and CDR2 SASEGT. In DNA, the CDR3 is TGTGCCAGCAGTGAAACATGGGAGCAGTACTTA. Protein: CASSETWEQYL.

Comments on this clonotype: One end of the junction fails to match germline, which may point to a read error. The rearrangement links TRBV11-1 to TRBJ2-3; D perhaps matches TRBD2 (5 bases). The germline V gene has CDR1 SGHAT and CDR2 FQDESV (reference sequence). This CDR3 is built from 15 residues. The CDR3: CASSLPRESSDTQYF. Here the CDR3 DNA reads TGTGCCAGCAGTTTGCCGAGGGAGAGTTCAGATACGCAGTATTTC. Variable domain in full (rest from reference TRBV11-1 and TRBJ2-3): EAEVAQSPRYKITEKSQAVAFWCDPISGHATLYWYRQILGQGPELLVQFQDESVVDDSQLPKDRFSAERLKGVDSTLKIQPAELGDSAMYLCASSLPRESSDTQYFGPGTRLTVL.

In this sample, this clonotype turned up a few times. The junction departs from germline at one end; a sequencing error may be responsible. V and J are TRBV28 and TRBJ2-6, with D perhaps given as TRBD1 or TRBD2 (6 bases each). This CDR3 is 19 amino acids long. The germline V gene has CDR1 MDHEN and CDR2 SYDVKM. CDR3 sequence (DNA): TGTGCCAGCAGTACACCGGGACAACTGGACTACTCTGGGGCCGACGTCCTGAGTTTC. It specifies CASSTPGQLDYSGADVLSF.

The chain has TRBV6-1 and TRBJ2-5; D might be TRBD1 (6 bases). The CDR3 is 13 residues long. Trimming removed 9 bases from V and 2 bases from J, with 13 bases in between. The germline CDR1 and CDR2 sequences are MNHNS and SASEGT. As DNA, the CDR3 is TGTGCCAGTGGTGAGGGGGAACAAGAGACCCAGTACTTC. Amino acid sequence: CASGEGEQETQYF.

On this clonotype: An end of the junction differs from the germline gene, which may be a read error. This rearrangement joins TRBV29-1 to TRBJ1-2; possible D gene TRBD1, 5 bases. The CDR3 is 14 residues long. Germline V lookup: CDR1 SQVTM, CDR2 ANQGSEA. The CDR3: CSVEAEEGVDGYPF. The CDR3 DNA is TGCAGCGTTGAAGCAGAAGAAGGGGTGGACGGCTACCCCTTC.

On this clonotype: A much larger clonotype is one base distant, so this may be a read error. J is TRBJ2-1 and V is TRBV19; 12 bases fit TRBD2. There are 17 residues in the CDR3. With V trimmed by 3 bases and J by 7 bases, 10 bases remained unmatched. Germline assignment: CDR1 LNHDA and CDR2 SQIVND (reference sequence). CDR3 DNA sequence: TGTGCCAGTAGTATTGGGATTACTAGCGGGAGGAGGAATGAGCAGTTCTTC. Translation: CASSIGITSGRRNEQFF.